The following is a T cell receptor (beta chain) sequence with its context. The antigen it recognizes is unknown. The record has no base qualities; no much larger clone is one base away. Libraries were built with PCR. For sequencing, an Illumina HiSeq 2500 was employed. To reduce PCR and sequencing biases, unique molecular identifiers were built into the TCR beta cDNA libraries. Per 1 to 10 million input T cells, 500,000 or so cDNA molecules were obtained, such that each molecule approximated one T cell. The same protocol used for the earlier healthy control dataset was applied to prepare and sequence the patient libraries. Samples belonging to the same batch were prepared together, multiplexed and sequenced on a shared HiSeq lane. The published analysis was carried out like this. Raw barcoded reads were processed with MIGEC, discarding single-read molecular identifier groups before consensus assembly and CDR3 extraction. Clonotype tables were post-analysed with VDJtools, normalizing diversity by down-sampling all datasets to the smallest sample size. In repertoire overlap clustering, CDR3 amino acid sequences, but not nucleotide sequences, were matched to correct batch-related cross-sample contamination. The public reads were run again by TCRdb, first through fastp at Q25 and then through MiXCR, and only productive beta chains were kept. Rows with a matching CDR3 protein are joined into one entry that keeps the most common DNA and genes. Clone size and V and J calls follow TCRdb, not the original study. For this sample there are 600,000 to 700,000 distinct CDR3 sequences; 55% to 60% appear just once. The ten largest clones take up about 10% of the sample.

This specimen belongs to a study of post-analysis software for immune sequencing data (dated by TCRdb to about 2015). With respect to the entire study: Disease courses on record covered relapsing-remitting, secondary progressive and progressive-relapsing multiple sclerosis, though some patients had no subtype annotation. A subset of samples was prepared in parallel using single-end sample barcoding, then pooled and co-amplified after Illumina adapter ligation. The patient repertoires were set against under 13 previously published healthy control repertoires from donors whose ages ranged from about 6 to 27 years. The study at large found these results: The control group was slightly older than the multiple sclerosis patient group. Multiple sclerosis patients had significantly lower normalized Chao1 diversity than controls, a result that suggests substantial peripheral T-cell clonal expansion. When samples were clustered directly using the F measure, samples prepared in the same batch co-clustered strongly, which prompted a batch-effect correction.

To demonstrate the VDJtools post-analysis software, the study profiled TCR beta repertoires from the peripheral blood of about 13 young patients with multiple sclerosis. Multiple sclerosis patients were children and adolescents aged about 6 to 15 years. The sequencing sample was made of blood. This TCR was recovered from a girl aged 2-9 years with multiple sclerosis.

The CDR3 corresponds to CASSSKPAGGPGELFF. The DNA sequence is as follows: TGTGCCAGCAGCTCGAAGCCAGCGGGGGGTCCCGGGGAGCTGTTTTTT. The chain links TRBV5-4 with TRBJ2-2; TRBD2 fits 9 bases in the junction. The CDR3 starts with the cysteine, ends with the phenylalanine, and has 16 residues. Only CDR3 DNA remains: 48 bases, in frame from the first base. Trimmed from V: 3 bases; trimmed from J: 6 bases; junction bases lacking a gene match: 9. The germline V gene encodes CDR1 SGHNT and CDR2 YYREEE (reference sequence).